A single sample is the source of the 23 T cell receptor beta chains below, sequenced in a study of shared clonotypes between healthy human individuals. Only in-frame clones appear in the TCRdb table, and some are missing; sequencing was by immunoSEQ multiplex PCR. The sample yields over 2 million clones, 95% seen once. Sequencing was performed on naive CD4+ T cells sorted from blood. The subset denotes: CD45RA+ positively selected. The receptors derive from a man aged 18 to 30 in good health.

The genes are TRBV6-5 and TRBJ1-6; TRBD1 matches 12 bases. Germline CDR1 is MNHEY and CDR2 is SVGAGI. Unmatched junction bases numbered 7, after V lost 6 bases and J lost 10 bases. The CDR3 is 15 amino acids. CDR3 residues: CASRAGTGGRSPLHF. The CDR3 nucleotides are TGTGCCAGCAGGGCCGGGACAGGGGGCCGGTCACCCCTCCACTTT.

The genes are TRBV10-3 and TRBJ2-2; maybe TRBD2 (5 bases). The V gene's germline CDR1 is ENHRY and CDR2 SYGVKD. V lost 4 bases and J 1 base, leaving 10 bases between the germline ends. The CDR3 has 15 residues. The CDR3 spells CAISGGGGNTGELFF. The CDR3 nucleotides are TGTGCCATCAGTGGTGGAGGAGGGAACACCGGGGAGCTGTTTTTT.

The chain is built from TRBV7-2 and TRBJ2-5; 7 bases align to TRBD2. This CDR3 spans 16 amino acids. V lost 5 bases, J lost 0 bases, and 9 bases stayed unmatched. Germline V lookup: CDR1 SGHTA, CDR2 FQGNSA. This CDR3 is CASSPVASGYQETQYF. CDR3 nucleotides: TGTGCCAGCAGCCCAGTGGCTAGCGGTTACCAAGAGACCCAGTACTTC.

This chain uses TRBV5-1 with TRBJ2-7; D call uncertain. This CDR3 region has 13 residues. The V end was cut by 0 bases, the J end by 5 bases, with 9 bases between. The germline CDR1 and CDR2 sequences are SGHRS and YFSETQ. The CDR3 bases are TGCGCCAGCAGCTTGGAAGAAAGGCACGAGCAGTACTTC. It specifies CASSLEERHEQYF.

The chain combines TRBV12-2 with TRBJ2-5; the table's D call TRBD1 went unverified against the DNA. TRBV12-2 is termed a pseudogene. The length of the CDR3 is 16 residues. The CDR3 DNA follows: TGTGCAAGTCGCTTAGATGTACAGGGGCGGGGAGAGACCCAGTACTTC. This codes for CASRLDVQGRGETQYF.

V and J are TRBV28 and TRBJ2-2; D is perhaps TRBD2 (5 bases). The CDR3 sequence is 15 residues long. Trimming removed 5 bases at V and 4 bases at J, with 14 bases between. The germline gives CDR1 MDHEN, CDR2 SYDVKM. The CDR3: CASSLGGYSTGELFF. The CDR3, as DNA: TGTGCCAGCAGTCTGGGCGGGTACAGCACCGGGGAGCTGTTTTTT.

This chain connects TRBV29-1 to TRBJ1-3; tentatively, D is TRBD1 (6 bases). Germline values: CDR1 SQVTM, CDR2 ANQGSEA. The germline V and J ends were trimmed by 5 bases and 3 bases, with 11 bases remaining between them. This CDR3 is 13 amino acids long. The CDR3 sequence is CSVRGTGGNTIYF. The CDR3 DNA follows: TGCAGCGTTAGGGGGACGGGTGGAAACACCATATATTTT.

This CDR3 reads CASSESSLNQPQHF. CDR3 nucleotide sequence: TGCGCCAGCAGTGAGTCCAGTCTAAATCAGCCCCAGCATTTT. The V call is TRBV10-2, the J call TRBJ1-5; D call uncertain. V shed 0 bases and J shed 4 bases, with 7 bases lying between them. The CDR3 length is 14 residues. In germline, CDR1 is WSHSY, CDR2 SAAADI.

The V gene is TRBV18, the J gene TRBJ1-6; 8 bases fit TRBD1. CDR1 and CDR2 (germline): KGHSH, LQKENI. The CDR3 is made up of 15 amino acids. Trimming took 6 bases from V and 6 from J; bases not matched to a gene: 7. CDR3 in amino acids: CASSLDRASNSPLHF. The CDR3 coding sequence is TGTGCCAGCTCTCTGGACAGGGCGAGTAATTCACCCCTCCACTTT.

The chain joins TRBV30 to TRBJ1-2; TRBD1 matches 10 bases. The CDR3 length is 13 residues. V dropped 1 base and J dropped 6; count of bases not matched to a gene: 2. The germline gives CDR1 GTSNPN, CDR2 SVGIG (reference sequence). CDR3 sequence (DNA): TGTGCCTGGAGTGGACAGGGGGCACATGGCTACACCTTC. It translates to CAWSGQGAHGYTF.

Here the CDR3 DNA reads TGTGCCAGCAGTTTATTAGGCAGGGGAAGTGAGCAGTTCTTC. It specifies CASSLLGRGSEQFF. The chain links TRBV27 to TRBJ2-1; TRBD1 is a possible D gene (6 bases). Per the germline V gene, CDR1 is MNHEY and CDR2 is SMNVEV (reference sequence). V gave up 1 base and J gave up 9 bases, with 13 bases separating them. This CDR3 comprises 14 residues.

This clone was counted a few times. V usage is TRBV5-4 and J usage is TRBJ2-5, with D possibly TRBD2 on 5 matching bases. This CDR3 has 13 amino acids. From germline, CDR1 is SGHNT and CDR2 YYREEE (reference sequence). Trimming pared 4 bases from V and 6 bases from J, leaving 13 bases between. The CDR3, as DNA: TGTGCCAGCAGCCGTGGGGAGTTAAAGACCCAGTACTTC. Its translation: CASSRGELKTQYF. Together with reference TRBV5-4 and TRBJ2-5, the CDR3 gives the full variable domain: ETGVTQSPTHLIKTRGQQVTLRCSSQSGHNTVSWYQQALGQGPQFIFQYYREEENGRGNFPPRFSGLQFPNYSSELNVNALELDDSALYLCASSRGELKTQYFGPGTRLLVL.

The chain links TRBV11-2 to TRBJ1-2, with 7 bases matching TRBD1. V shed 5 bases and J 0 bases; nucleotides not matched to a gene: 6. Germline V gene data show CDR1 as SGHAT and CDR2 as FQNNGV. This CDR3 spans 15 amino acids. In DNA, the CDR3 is TGTGCCAGCAGCCCGATAGGGGGCACTAACTATGGCTACACCTTC. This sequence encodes CASSPIGGTNYGYTF.

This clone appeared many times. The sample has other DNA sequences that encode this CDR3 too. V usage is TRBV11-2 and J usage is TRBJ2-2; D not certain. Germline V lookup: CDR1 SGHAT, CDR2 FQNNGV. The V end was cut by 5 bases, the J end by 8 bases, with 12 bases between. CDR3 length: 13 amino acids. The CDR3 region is CASSPQIGGELFF. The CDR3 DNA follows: TGTGCCAGCAGCCCTCAGATCGGAGGGGAGCTGTTTTTT.

CDR3 loop: CASRDTRGRVNSPLHF. CDR3 sequence (DNA): TGTGCCAGCAGAGATACGAGGGGGCGGGTTAATTCACCCCTCCACTTT. The V call is TRBV27, the J call TRBJ1-6; 7 bases match TRBD1. This CDR3 is 16 amino acids long. The V segment lost 6 bases and the J segment 6 bases; nucleotides outside the gene matches: 11. Germline V gene lookup returns CDR1 MNHEY and CDR2 SMNVEV (reference sequence).

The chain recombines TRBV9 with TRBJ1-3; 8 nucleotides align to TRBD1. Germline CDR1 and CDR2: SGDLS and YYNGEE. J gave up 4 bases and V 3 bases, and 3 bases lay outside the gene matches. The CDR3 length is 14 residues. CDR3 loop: CASSGDRRGNTIYF. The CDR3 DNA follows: TGTGCCAGCAGCGGGGACAGGAGAGGAAACACCATATATTTT.

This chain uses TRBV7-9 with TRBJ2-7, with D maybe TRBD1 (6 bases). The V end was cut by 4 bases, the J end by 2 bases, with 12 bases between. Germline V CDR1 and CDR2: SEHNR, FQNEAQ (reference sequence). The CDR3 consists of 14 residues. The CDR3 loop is CASSSGDQPYEQYF. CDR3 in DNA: TGTGCCAGCAGCTCAGGGGACCAACCCTACGAGCAGTACTTC.

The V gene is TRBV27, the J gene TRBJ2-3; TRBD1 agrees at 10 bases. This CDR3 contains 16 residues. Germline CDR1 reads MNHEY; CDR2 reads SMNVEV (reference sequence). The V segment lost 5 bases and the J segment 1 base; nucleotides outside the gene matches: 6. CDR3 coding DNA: TGTGCCAGCAGTCGCGCCGGGACAGGGGGCACAGATACGCAGTATTTT. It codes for CASSRAGTGGTDTQYF.

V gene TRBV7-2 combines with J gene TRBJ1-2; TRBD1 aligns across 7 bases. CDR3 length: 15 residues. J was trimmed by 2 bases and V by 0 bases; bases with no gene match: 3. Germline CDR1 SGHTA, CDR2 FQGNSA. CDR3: CASSLAGGQNYGYTF. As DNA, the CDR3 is TGTGCCAGCAGCTTAGCGGGGGGACAGAACTATGGCTACACCTTC.

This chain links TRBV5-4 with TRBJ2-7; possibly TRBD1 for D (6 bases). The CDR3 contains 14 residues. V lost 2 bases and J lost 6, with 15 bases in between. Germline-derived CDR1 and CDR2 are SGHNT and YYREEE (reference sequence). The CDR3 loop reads CASSFLEAGAEQYF. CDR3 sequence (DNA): TGTGCCAGCAGCTTCCTAGAGGCAGGGGCCGAGCAGTACTTC.

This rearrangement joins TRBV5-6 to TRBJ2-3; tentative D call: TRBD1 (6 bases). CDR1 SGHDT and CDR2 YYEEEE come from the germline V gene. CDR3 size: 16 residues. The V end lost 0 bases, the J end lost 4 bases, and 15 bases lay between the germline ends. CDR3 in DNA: TGTGCCAGCAGCTTGGGGGCCCAGGGGTGGGCAGATACGCAGTATTTT. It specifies CASSLGAQGWADTQYF.

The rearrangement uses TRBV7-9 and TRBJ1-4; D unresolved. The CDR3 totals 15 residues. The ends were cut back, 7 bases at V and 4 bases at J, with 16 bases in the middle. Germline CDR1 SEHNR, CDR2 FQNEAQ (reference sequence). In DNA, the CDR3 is TGTGCCAGCACCAAACCAAGGATCGGTAATGAAAAACTGTTTTTT. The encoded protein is CASTKPRIGNEKLFF.

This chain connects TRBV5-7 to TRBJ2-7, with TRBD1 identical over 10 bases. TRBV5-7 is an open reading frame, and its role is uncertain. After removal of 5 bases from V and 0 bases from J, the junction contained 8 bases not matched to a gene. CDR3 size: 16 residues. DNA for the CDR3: TGTGCCAGCAGACATAACCGGGACAGGGGCTCCTACGAGCAGTACTTC. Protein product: CASRHNRDRGSYEQYF.